This T cell receptor beta chain was captured in a study of blood T cell repertoires in COVID-19. With 0 bases removed from V and 3 bases from J, the gap between germline ends came to 15 bases. The CDR3 loop spans 16 amino acids. Per the germline V gene, CDR1 is SGHRS and CDR2 is YFSETQ. In the source study's methods: The authors estimated nucleated cell counts from reference gene primer amplification. The table came from immunoSEQ multiplex PCR; TCRdb's copy has only in-frame clones and leaves some out. The D gene and trimming were derived from the DNA, and the V and J assignments and clone size from that table. Altogether about 240,000 clones are present, 70% to 90% being singletons, with the ten largest covering about 5.9%.

This sequence was found in a man in his 60s with acute or convalescent COVID-19. The genes are TRBV5-1 and TRBJ1-1; perhaps TRBD1 as D (6 bases). The sequenced sample was peripheral blood. CDR3 DNA sequence: TGCGCCAGCAGCTTGGCGCGGGGGGCCGCGGACACTGAAGCTTTCTTT. It translates to CASSLARGAADTEAFF. Supplemented by reference TRBV5-1 and TRBJ1-1, the full variable domain reads KAGVTQTPRYLIKTRGQQVTLSCSPISGHRSVSWYQQTPGQGLQFLFEYFSETQRNKGNFPGRFSGRQFSNSRSEMNVSTLELGDSALYLCASSLARGAADTEAFFGQGTRLTVV.